This record looks at one T cell receptor beta chain sequence and its context. What it recognizes is unknown. This record belongs to a study of Tregs in tolerant kidney transplant recipients. General observations from the study: Donor-specific Treg expansion exceeded global Treg expansion in tolerant patients, suggesting antigen drive.

Mixed chimerism was transient after nonmyeloablative marrow transplants from related graft donors. CD4+CD25+CD127- Tregs, CD4+CD25- non-Tregs, CD4 and CD8 cells were sorted. Germline CDR1 SGHTA, CDR2 FQGNSA. Trimming took off 5 bases at V and 4 bases at J, with 14 bases between the two ends. This CDR3 spans 15 amino acids. The table came from immunoSEQ multiplex PCR; TCRdb's copy has only in-frame clones and leaves some out. The repertoire holds tens of thousands of clones, with 93% as singletons. The chain is built from TRBV7-2 and TRBJ1-4, with a possible D match to TRBD1 (6 bases). This receptor was obtained from a human patient who received a combined kidney and bone marrow transplant. The graft donor may account for some of the T cells. This specimen consisted of CD4+ T cells from blood (PBMCs), obtained 12 months after the transplant. The CDR3 region is CASSRTGRGNEKLFF. The DNA for the CDR3 is TGTGCCAGCAGCAGAACAGGGAGGGGTAATGAAAAACTGTTTTTT.